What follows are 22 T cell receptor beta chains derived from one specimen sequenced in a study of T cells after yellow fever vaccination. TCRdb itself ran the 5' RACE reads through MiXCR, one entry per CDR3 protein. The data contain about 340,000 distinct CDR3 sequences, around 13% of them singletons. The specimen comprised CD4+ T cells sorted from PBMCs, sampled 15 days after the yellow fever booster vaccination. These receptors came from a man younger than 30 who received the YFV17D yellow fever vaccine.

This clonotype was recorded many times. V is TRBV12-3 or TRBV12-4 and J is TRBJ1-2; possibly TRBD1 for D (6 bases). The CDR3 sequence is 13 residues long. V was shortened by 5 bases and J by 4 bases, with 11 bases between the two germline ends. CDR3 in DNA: TGTGCCAGCAGTCCGACAGGTTTCTATGGCTACACCTTC. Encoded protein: CASSPTGFYGYTF.

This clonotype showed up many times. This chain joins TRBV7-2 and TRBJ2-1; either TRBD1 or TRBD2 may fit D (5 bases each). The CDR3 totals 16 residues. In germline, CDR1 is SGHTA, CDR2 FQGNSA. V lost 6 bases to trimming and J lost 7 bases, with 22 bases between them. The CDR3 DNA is TGTGCCAGCAGGTGGACGGGGCAGGGAGTTAGGAATGAGCAGTTCTTC. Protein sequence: CASRWTGQGVRNEQFF.

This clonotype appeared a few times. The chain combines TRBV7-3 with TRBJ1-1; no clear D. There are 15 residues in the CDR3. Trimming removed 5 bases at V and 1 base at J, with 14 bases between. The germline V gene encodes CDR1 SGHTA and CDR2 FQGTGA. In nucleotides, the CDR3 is TGTGCCAGCAGCCTCCTCCCCAACAAGAACACTGAAGCTTTCTTT. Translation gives CASSLLPNKNTEAFF.

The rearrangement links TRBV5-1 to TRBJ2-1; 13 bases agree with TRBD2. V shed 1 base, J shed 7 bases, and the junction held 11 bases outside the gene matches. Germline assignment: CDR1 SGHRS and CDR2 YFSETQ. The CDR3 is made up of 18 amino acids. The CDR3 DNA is TGCGCCAGCAGCTTGCCACAACTAGCGGGGGGGCCGGGTAATGAGCAGTTCTTC. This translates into CASSLPQLAGGPGNEQFF.

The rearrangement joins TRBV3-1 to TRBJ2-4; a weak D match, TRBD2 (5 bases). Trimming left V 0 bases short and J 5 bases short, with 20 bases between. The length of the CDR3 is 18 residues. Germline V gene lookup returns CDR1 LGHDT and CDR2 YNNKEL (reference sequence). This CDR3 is CASSQDPPPRTGENIQYF. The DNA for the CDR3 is TGTGCCAGCAGCCAAGACCCTCCCCCCAGGACTGGGGAAAACATTCAGTACTTC.

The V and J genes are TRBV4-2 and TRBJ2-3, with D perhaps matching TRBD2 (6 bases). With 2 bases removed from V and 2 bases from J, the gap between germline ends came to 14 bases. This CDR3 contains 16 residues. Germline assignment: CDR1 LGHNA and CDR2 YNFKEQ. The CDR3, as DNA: TGTGCCAGCAGCCAATGGCGGGGTACTGACACAGATACGCAGTATTTT. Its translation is CASSQWRGTDTDTQYF.

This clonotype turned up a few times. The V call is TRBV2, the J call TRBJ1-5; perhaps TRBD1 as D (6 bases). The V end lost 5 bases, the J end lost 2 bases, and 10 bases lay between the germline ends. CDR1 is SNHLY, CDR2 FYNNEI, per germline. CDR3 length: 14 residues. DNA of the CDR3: TGTGCCAGCAGTTACAGGGTCCGCAATCAGCCCCAGCATTTT. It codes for CASSYRVRNQPQHF. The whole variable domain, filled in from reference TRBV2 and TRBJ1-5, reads EPEVTQTPSHQVTQMGQEVILRCVPISNHLYFYWYRQILGQKVEFLVSFYNNEISEKSEIFDDQFSVERPDGSNFTLKIRSTKLEDSAMYFCASSYRVRNQPQHFGDGTRLSIL.

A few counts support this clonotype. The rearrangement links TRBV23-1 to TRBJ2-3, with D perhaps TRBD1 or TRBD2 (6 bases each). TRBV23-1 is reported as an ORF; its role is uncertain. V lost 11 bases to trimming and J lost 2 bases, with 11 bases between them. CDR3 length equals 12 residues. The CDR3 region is CAWGAPTDTQYF. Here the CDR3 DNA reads TGCGCCTGGGGGGCCCCCACAGATACGCAGTATTTT.

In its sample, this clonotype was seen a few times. CDR3 DNA sequence: TGTGCCAGCAGCTTCGGGCGAGCGGAGAACACCGGGGAGCTGTTTTTT. As protein: CASSFGRAENTGELFF. The rearrangement joins TRBV5-4 to TRBJ2-2; D may be TRBD2 (5 bases). Trimming shortened V by 2 bases and J by 1 base, and 12 bases separated the two germline ends. CDR1 SGHNT and CDR2 YYREEE come from the germline V gene (reference sequence). The CDR3 runs to 16 residues.

The CDR3 protein is CASSQVWGGNEGYGYTF. DNA of the CDR3: TGTGCCAGCAGCCAAGTATGGGGCGGTAATGAGGGCTATGGCTACACCTTC. The chain is built from TRBV4-2 and TRBJ1-2, with a weak D call TRBD1 (5 bases). From germline, CDR1 is LGHNA and CDR2 YNFKEQ. V lost 1 base and J 4 bases, leaving 19 bases between the germline ends. CDR3 size: 17 residues.

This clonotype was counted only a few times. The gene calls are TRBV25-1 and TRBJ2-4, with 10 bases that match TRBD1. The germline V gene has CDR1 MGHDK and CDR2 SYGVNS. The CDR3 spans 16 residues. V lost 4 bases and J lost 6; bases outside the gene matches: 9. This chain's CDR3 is CASSAPPGTGVNIQYF. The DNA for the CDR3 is TGTGCCAGCAGTGCCCCCCCCGGGACAGGGGTAAACATTCAGTACTTC.

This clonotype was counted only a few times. The CDR3 protein is CASSLPRSGWNTEAFF. The CDR3 DNA is TGTGCCAGCAGCCTCCCTCGTTCAGGGTGGAACACTGAAGCTTTCTTT. The V and J genes are TRBV7-2 and TRBJ1-1; tentatively, D is TRBD1 (5 bases). V was pared by 5 bases and J by 1 base, with 17 bases between. CDR3 size: 16 residues. Germline values: CDR1 SGHTA, CDR2 FQGNSA.

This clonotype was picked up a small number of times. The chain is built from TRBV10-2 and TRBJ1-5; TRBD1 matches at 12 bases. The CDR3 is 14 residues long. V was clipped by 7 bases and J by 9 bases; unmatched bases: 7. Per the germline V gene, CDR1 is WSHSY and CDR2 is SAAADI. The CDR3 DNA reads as TGCGCCAGCACCCGGGACAGGGGGCCTTGGCCCCAGCATTTT. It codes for CASTRDRGPWPQHF.

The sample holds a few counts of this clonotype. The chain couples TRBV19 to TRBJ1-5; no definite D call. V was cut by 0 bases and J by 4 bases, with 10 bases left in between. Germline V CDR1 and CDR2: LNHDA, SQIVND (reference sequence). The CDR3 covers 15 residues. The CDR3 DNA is TGTGCCAGTAGTATAGATTTGGAGTGGAATCAGCCCCAGCATTTT. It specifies CASSIDLEWNQPQHF. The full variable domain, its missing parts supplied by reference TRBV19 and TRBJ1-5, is DGGITQSPKYLFRKEGQNVTLSCEQNLNHDAMYWYRQDPGQGLRLIYYSQIVNDFQKGDIAEGYSVSREKKESFPLTVTSAQKNPTAFYLCASSIDLEWNQPQHFGDGTRLSIL.

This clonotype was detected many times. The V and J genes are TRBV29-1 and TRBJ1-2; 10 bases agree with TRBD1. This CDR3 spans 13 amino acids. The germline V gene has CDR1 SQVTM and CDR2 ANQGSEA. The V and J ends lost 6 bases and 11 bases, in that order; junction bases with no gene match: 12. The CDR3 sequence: CSVNRDRGIGYTF. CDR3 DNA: TGCAGCGTAAACCGGGACAGGGGAATCGGGTACACCTTC.

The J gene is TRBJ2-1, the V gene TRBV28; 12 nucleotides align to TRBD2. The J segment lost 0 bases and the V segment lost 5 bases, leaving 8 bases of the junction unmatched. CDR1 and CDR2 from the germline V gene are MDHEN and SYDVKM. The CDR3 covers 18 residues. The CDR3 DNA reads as TGTGCCAGCAGTACCCTCACTAGCGGGGGGAGCTCCTACAATGAGCAGTTCTTC. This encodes CASSTLTSGGSSYNEQFF.

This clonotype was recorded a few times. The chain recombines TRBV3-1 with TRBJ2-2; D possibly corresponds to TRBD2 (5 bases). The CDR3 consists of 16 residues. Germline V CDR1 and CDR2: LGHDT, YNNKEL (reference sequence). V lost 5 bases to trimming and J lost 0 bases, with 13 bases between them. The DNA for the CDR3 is TGTGCCAGCAGCTACTGGACTCCCGCGAACACCGGGGAGCTGTTTTTT. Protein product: CASSYWTPANTGELFF.

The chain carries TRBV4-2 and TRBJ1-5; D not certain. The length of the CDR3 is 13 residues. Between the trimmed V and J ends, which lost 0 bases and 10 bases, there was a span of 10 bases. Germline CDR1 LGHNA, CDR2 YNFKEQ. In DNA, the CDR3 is TGTGCCAGCAGCCAAGATATTCGGGGTCCCCAGCATTTT. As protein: CASSQDIRGPQHF.

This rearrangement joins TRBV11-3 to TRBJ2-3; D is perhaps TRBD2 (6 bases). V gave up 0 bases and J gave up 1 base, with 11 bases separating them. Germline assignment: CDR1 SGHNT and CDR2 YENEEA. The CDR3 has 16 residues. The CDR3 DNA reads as TGTGCCAGCAGCTTAGATGGAGGAGGGGGCACAGATACGCAGTATTTT. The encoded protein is CASSLDGGGGTDTQYF.

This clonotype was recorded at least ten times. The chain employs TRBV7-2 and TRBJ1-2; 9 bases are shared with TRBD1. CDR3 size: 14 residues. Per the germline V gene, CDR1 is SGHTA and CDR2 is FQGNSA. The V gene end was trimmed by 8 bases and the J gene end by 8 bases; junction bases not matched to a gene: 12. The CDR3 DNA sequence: TGTGCCAGCGTCCCCGGGACAGGGATCGGGGGCTACACCTTC. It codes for CASVPGTGIGGYTF. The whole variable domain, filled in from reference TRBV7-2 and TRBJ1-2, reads GAGVSQSPSNKVTEKGKDVELRCDPISGHTALYWYRQSLGQGLEFLIYFQGNSAPDKSGLPSDRFSAERTGGSVSTLTIQRTQQEDSAVYLCASVPGTGIGGYTFGSGTRLTVV.

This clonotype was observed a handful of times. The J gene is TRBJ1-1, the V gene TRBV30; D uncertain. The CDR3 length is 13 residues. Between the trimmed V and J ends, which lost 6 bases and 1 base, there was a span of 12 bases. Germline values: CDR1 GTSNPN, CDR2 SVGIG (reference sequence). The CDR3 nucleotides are TGTGCCTGCCCATCGTCACCGAACACTGAAGCTTTCTTT. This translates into CACPSSPNTEAFF.

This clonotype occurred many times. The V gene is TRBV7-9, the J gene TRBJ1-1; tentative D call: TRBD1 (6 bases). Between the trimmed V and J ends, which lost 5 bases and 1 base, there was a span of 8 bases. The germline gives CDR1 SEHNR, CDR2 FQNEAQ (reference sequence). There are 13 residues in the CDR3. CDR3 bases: TGTGCCAGCAGCAAACAGGGGAACACTGAAGCTTTCTTT. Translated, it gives CASSKQGNTEAFF.